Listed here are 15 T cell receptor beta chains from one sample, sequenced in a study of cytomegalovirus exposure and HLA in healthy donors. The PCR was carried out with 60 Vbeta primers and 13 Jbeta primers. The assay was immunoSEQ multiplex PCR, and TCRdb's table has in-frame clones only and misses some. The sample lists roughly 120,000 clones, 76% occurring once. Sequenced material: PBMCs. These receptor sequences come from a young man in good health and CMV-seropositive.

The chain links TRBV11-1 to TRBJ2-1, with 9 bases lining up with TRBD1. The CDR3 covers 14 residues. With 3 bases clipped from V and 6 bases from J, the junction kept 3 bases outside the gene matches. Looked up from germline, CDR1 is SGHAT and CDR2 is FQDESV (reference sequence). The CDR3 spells CASSLTGGGNEQFF. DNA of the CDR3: TGTGCCAGCAGCTTGACAGGGGGTGGCAATGAGCAGTTCTTC.

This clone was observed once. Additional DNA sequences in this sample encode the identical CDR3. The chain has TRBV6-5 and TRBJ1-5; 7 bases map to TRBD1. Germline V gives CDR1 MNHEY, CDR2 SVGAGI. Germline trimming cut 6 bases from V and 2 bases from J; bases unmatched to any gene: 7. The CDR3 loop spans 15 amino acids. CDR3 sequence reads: CASSRQGNGNQPQHF. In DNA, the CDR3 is TGTGCCAGCAGCAGACAGGGAAACGGCAATCAGCCCCAGCATTTT.

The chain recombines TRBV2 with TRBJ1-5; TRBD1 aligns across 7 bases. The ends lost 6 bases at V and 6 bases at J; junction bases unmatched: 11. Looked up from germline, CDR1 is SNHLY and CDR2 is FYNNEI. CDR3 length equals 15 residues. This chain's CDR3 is CASRTGDFSGQPQHF. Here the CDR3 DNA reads TGTGCCAGCAGAACAGGGGACTTTAGTGGTCAGCCCCAGCATTTT.

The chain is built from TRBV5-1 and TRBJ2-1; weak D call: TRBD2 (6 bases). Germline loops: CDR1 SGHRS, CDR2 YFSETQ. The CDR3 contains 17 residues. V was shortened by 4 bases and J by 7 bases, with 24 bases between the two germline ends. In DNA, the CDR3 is TGCGCCAGCAGCCAGGCCAGGGCTAGCGATATGGGTAATGAGCAGTTCTTC. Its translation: CASSQARASDMGNEQFF.

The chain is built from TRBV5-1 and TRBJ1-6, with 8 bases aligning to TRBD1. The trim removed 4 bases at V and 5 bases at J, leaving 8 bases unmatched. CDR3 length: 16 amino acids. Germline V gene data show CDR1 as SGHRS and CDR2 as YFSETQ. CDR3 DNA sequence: TGCGCCAGCAGCGAGGGACAGGCCCTAAATAATTCACCCCTCCACTTT. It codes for CASSEGQALNNSPLHF. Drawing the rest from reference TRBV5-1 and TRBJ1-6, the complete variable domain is KAGVTQTPRYLIKTRGQQVTLSCSPISGHRSVSWYQQTPGQGLQFLFEYFSETQRNKGNFPGRFSGRQFSNSRSEMNVSTLELGDSALYLCASSEGQALNNSPLHFGNGTRLTVT.

CDR3 DNA: TGTGCCTGGAGTGACAGAGCCTACGAGCAGTACTTC. This encodes CAWSDRAYEQYF. The gene calls are TRBV30 and TRBJ2-7; D gene unclear. Germline-derived CDR1 and CDR2 are GTSNPN and SVGIG (reference sequence). The CDR3 runs to 12 residues. With 1 base removed from V and 2 bases from J, the gap between germline ends came to 6 bases.

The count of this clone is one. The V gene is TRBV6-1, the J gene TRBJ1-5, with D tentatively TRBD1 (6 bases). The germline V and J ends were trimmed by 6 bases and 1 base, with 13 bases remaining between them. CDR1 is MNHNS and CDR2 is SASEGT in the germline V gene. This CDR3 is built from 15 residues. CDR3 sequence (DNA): TGTGCCAGCAGGAGGGGGTCCATGAGCAATCAGCCCCAGCATTTT. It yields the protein CASRRGSMSNQPQHF.

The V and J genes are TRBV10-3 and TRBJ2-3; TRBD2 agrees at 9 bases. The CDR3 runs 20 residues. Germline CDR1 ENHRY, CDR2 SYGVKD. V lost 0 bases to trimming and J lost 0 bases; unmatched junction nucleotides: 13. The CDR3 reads CAISESKGLAQLPSTDTQYF. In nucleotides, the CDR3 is TGTGCCATCAGTGAGTCCAAAGGACTAGCGCAACTTCCTAGCACAGATACGCAGTATTTT.

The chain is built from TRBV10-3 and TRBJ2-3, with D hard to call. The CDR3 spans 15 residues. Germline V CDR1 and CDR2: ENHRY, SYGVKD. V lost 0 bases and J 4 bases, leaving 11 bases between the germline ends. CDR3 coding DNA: TGTGCCATCAGTGAGTCGCGGAGAGATCCAGATACGCAGTATTTT. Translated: CAISESRRDPDTQYF.

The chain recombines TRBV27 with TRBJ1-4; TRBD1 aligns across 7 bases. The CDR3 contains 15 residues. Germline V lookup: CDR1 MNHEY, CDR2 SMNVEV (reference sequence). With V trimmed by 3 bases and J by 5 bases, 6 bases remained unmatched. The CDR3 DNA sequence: TGTGCCAGCAGTTTCGCCGGGACAGTGAATGAAAAACTGTTTTTT. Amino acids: CASSFAGTVNEKLFF. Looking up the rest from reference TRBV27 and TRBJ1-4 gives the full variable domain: EAQVTQNPRYLITVTGKKLTVTCSQNMNHEYMSWYRQDPGLGLRQIYYSMNVEVTDKGDVPEGYKVSRKEKRNFPLILESPSPNQTSLYFCASSFAGTVNEKLFFGSGTQLSVL.

The CDR3 sequence: CASSFRGYGYTF. The CDR3 DNA follows: TGTGCCAGCAGTTTTCGGGGCTATGGCTACACCTTC. V is TRBV28 and J is TRBJ1-2, with D unresolved. Trimming pared 3 bases from V and 4 bases from J, leaving 6 bases between. The germline V gene has CDR1 MDHEN and CDR2 SYDVKM. The length of the CDR3 is 12 residues.

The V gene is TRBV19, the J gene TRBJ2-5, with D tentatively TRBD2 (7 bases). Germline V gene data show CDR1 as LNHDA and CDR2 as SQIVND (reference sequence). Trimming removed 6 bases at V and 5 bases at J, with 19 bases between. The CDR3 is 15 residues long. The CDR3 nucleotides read TGTGCCAGTAGCCCTGAGGGGGGGCGCATGGAGACCCAGTACTTC. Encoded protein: CASSPEGGRMETQYF.

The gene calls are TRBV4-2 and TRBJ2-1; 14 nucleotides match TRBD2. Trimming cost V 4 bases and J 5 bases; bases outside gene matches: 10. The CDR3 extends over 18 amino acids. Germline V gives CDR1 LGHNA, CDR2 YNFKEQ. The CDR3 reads CASSPRTSGGNKDNEQFF. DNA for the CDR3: TGTGCCAGCAGCCCCAGGACTAGCGGGGGGAACAAGGACAATGAGCAGTTCTTC.

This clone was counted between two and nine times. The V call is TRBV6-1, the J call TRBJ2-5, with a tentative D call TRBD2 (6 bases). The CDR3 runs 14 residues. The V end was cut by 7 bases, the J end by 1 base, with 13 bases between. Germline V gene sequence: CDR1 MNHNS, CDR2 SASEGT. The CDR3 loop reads CASNVGGSQETQYF. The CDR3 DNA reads TGTGCCAGCAATGTAGGAGGGTCCCAAGAGACCCAGTACTTC.

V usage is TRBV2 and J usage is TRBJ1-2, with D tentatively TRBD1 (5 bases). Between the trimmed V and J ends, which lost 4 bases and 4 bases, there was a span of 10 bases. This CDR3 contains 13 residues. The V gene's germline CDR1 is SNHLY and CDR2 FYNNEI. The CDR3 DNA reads TGTGCCAGCAGTGTCGACAGCCTCTATGGCTACACCTTC. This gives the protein CASSVDSLYGYTF.